The sequence of this T cell receptor (beta chain) was determined in a study of regulatory T cells in long-lasting Graves disease. On the study more broadly: Over-5-year antithyroid drug use with positive TSH receptor antibodies defined persistent Graves' disease in the study. The study, taken as a whole, reports: Peripheral blood alone, not thyroid tissue, underwent study. Newly diagnosed disease favored TRBV20-1 and TRBJ2-1 over persistent disease. Persistent patients shared some 2,500 public clonotypes among themselves. Newly diagnosed patients shared fewer, at more than 850.

Documented time point: persistent/refractory GD, antithyroid drugs over 5 years with positive TRAb. Researchers made the TCR library from RNA that was extracted from PBMCs. V shed 6 bases and J shed 3 bases, with 18 bases lying between them. This CDR3 contains 14 residues. Per germline, CDR1 DFQATT and CDR2 SNEGSKA (reference sequence). Sequencing libraries for TCR beta were prepared with iRepertoire HTBI primers and Arm-PCR of CDR3 regions. TCRdb used MiXCR to reprocess the multiplex PCR reads, holding one entry per CDR3 protein. The sample yields some 370,000 distinct CDR3 sequences, around 20% seen once. Many counts were recorded for this clonotype. The antigen remains unidentified.

The chain has TRBV20-1 and TRBJ2-7, with D uncertain. Here the sequenced sample was peripheral blood mononuclear cells (PBMCs), taken when the disease was refractory, from a patient treated with antithyroid drugs. The receptor was derived from a female donor with Graves disease. The CDR3 DNA reads as TGCAGTGCGGCTTCCGGTCTCTTGGACTACGAGCAGTACTTC. Translating gives CSAASGLLDYEQYF.